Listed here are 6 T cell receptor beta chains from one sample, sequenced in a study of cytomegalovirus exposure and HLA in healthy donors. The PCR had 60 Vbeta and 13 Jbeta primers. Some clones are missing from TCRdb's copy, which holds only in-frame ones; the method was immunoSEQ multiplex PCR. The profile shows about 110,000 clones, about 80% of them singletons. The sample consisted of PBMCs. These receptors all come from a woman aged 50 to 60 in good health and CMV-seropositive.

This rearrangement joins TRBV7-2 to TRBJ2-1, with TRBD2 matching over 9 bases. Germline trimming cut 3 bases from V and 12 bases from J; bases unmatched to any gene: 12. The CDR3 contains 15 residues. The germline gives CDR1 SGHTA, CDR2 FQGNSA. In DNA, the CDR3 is TGTGCCAGCAGCTTGGCTCTAGCGGGATTAGGGGGGCAGTTCTTC. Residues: CASSLALAGLGGQFF.

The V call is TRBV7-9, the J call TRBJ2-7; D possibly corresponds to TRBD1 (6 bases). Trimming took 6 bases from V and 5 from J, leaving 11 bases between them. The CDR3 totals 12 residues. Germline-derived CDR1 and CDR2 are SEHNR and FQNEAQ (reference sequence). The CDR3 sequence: CASRSGQNEQYF. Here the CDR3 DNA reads TGTGCCAGCAGATCCGGACAGAACGAGCAGTACTTC.

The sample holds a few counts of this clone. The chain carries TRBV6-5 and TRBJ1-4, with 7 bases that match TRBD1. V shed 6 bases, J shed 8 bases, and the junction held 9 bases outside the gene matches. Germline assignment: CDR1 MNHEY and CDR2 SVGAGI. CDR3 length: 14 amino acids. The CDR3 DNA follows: TGTGCCAGCAGACCAACAGGGGAGGACGAAAAACTGTTTTTT. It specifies CASRPTGEDEKLFF.

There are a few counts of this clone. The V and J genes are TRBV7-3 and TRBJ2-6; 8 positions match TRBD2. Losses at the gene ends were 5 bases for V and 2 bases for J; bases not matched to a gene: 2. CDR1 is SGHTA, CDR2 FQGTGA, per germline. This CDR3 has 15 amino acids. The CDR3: CASSPGGAGANVLTF. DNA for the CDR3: TGTGCCAGCAGCCCCGGGGGGGCTGGGGCCAACGTCCTGACTTTC.

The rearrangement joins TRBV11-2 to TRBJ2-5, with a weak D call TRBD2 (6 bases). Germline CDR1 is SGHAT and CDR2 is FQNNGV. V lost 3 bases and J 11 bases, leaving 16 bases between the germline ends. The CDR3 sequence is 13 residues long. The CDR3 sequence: CASSFGGLGEQYF. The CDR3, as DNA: TGTGCCAGCAGCTTCGGAGGGTTGGGGGAGCAGTACTTC.

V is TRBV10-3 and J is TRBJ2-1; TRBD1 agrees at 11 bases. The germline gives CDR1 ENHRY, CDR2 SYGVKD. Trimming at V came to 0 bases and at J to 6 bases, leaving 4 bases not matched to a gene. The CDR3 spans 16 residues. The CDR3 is CAISESGGTGGNEQFF. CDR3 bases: TGTGCCATCAGTGAGTCAGGAGGGACAGGGGGCAATGAGCAGTTCTTC.